The 30 T cell receptor beta chains below come from one sample, sequenced in a study of human T cells and chemical hapten exposure. As to time point: patch test 2, 6 weeks after DPC sensitization. As for treatment: therapeutic diphenylcyclopropenone sensitization with weekly scalp DPC. TCRdb re-called the RACE reads through MiXCR, storing one row per CDR3 protein. The sample has approximately 120,000 distinct CDR3 sequences, roughly 10% seen once. The sample here was whole blood, taken in connection with sensitization to the hapten diphenylcyclopropenone (DPC). The receptors originated from a woman in her thirties or forties with alopecia areata. Some clones in this sample may be carry-over from other donors' samples.

The V call is TRBV18, the J call TRBJ1-1; D uncertain. V lost 3 bases to trimming and J lost 1 base, with 9 bases between them. The V gene's germline CDR1 is KGHSH and CDR2 LQKENI. This CDR3 comprises 14 residues. The DNA of the CDR3 is TGTGCCAGCTCACCCGTGTTCCCGAACACTGAAGCTTTCTTT. The encoded protein is CASSPVFPNTEAFF.

The rearrangement joins TRBV28 to TRBJ1-5; the D gene is possibly TRBD1 (6 bases). Between the trimmed V and J ends, which lost 2 bases and 7 bases, there was a span of 18 bases. The CDR3 consists of 16 residues. Germline CDR1 is MDHEN and CDR2 is SYDVKM. The CDR3 reads CASSLHPGALDQPQHF. CDR3 coding DNA: TGTGCCAGCAGTTTACACCCGGGGGCACTTGACCAGCCCCAGCATTTT.

This clonotype appeared a few times. The CDR3 reads CASSETGPSYEQYF. CDR3 nucleotides: TGTGCCAGCTCAGAGACAGGGCCCTCCTACGAGCAGTACTTC. The chain has TRBV18 and TRBJ2-7; 7 bases agree with TRBD1. Germline V lookup: CDR1 KGHSH, CDR2 LQKENI. The CDR3 is 14 amino acids. Germline trimming cut 5 bases from V and 0 bases from J; bases unmatched to any gene: 4. Using reference TRBV18 and TRBJ2-7 for the parts outside the CDR3, the full variable domain is NAGVMQNPRHLVRRRGQEARLRCSPMKGHSHVYWYRQLPEEGLKFMVYLQKENIIDESGMPKERFSAEFPKEGPSILRIQQVVRGDSAAYFCASSETGPSYEQYFGPGTRLTVT.

This clonotype was detected ten times or more. The V and J genes are TRBV18 and TRBJ2-3; D assignment may be TRBD1 or TRBD2 (5 bases each). Germline V gene sequence: CDR1 KGHSH, CDR2 LQKENI. There are 15 residues in the CDR3. The V end was cut by 3 bases, the J end by 1 base, with 11 bases between. The CDR3 DNA sequence: TGTGCCAGCTCACCCCTCGGGGCAGGCACAGATACGCAGTATTTT. Protein sequence: CASSPLGAGTDTQYF. Supplemented by reference TRBV18 and TRBJ2-3, the full variable domain reads NAGVMQNPRHLVRRRGQEARLRCSPMKGHSHVYWYRQLPEEGLKFMVYLQKENIIDESGMPKERFSAEFPKEGPSILRIQQVVRGDSAAYFCASSPLGAGTDTQYFGPGTRLTVL.

This clonotype was seen at least ten times. The chain couples TRBV5-1 to TRBJ2-1; TRBD1 matches at 7 bases. The CDR3 spans 13 residues. The ends lost 4 bases at V and 6 bases at J; junction bases unmatched: 4. Looked up from germline, CDR1 is SGHRS and CDR2 is YFSETQ. This CDR3 reads CASSGRDSNEQFF. The CDR3, as DNA: TGCGCCAGCAGCGGTCGGGACAGCAATGAGCAGTTCTTC.

This rearrangement joins TRBV11-1 to TRBJ2-7; the D call may be TRBD1 or TRBD2 (5 bases each). Germline loops: CDR1 SGHAT, CDR2 FQDESV (reference sequence). V was cut by 5 bases and J by 2 bases, with 13 bases left in between. This CDR3 contains 14 residues. The chain's CDR3 is CASSGGTVPYEQYF. The CDR3 DNA is TGTGCCAGCAGCGGTGGGACGGTTCCCTACGAGCAGTACTTC.

This clonotype has only a few counts. The chain recombines TRBV7-2 with TRBJ2-3; TRBD1 is a possible D gene (6 bases). The V end was cut by 4 bases, the J end by 6 bases, with 17 bases between. Germline-derived CDR1 and CDR2 are SGHTA and FQGNSA. The CDR3 is 15 amino acids. CDR3 in DNA: TGTGCCAGCAGCTCACTTTGGGGCCAGGGGGATACGCAGTATTTT. Protein sequence: CASSSLWGQGDTQYF.

Concerning this clonotype itself: A much larger clone is a single base away; this may be a read error. The chain links TRBV6-6 to TRBJ1-2; a weak D match, TRBD1 (5 bases). Trimming cost V 0 bases and J 6 bases, with 11 bases left between them. CDR3 length: 14 residues. CDR1 is MNHNY and CDR2 is SVGAGI in the germline V gene (reference sequence). The CDR3 nucleotides read TGTGCCAGCAGTTACTCGCAGGGAACGAATGGCTACACCTTC. The encoded protein is CASSYSQGTNGYTF.

This clonotype was seen at least ten times. This chain connects TRBV14 to TRBJ1-2, with a possible D match to TRBD1 (6 bases). CDR1 is SGHDN, CDR2 FVKESK, per germline. V was trimmed by 4 bases and J by 2 bases, leaving 17 bases between them. This CDR3 region has 16 residues. CDR3 bases: TGTGCCAGCAGCCGCGGATCCCTGGGGGCGAACTATGGCTACACCTTC. Protein product: CASSRGSLGANYGYTF.

This clonotype appeared many times. In nucleotides, the CDR3 is TGTGCCAGCAGCCCGATCGAATGGGAACGCGCCTACAATGAGCAGTTCTTC. Amino acid sequence: CASSPIEWERAYNEQFF. The chain links TRBV4-2 to TRBJ2-1; D not resolved. Between the trimmed V and J ends, which lost 4 bases and 2 bases, there was a span of 18 bases. Germline loops: CDR1 LGHNA, CDR2 YNFKEQ. The CDR3 loop spans 17 amino acids.

This clonotype came up many times. This rearrangement joins TRBV27 to TRBJ1-6; the D gene is possibly TRBD1 (5 bases). CDR3 size: 14 residues. Germline CDR1 is MNHEY and CDR2 is SMNVEV (reference sequence). Trimming pared 4 bases from V and 4 bases from J, leaving 8 bases between. CDR3 nucleotide sequence: TGTGCCAGCAGTTCCCGACAGTATAATTCACCCCTCCACTTT. Its translation: CASSSRQYNSPLHF.

A few counts support this clonotype. The chain couples TRBV7-2 to TRBJ1-2; D remains unclear. Trimming stripped 2 bases from V and 0 bases from J, with 7 bases between. CDR1 is SGHTA and CDR2 is FQGNSA in the germline V gene. The CDR3 consists of 14 residues. CDR3: CASSLSPPNYGYTF. The CDR3 bases are TGTGCCAGCAGCTTATCACCCCCTAACTATGGCTACACCTTC.

Many counts were recorded for this clonotype. The chain links TRBV9 to TRBJ2-7; 9 bases are shared with TRBD1. Germline lookup yields CDR1 SGDLS and CDR2 YYNGEE. This CDR3 has 16 amino acids. The ends lost 4 bases at V and 4 bases at J; junction bases unmatched: 12. The CDR3 region has the DNA TGTGCCAGCAGCTTCGGGACAGGGACGGGAGTTTACGAGCAGTACTTC. Translation gives CASSFGTGTGVYEQYF.

This clonotype showed up just a few times. V usage is TRBV12-3 or TRBV12-4 and J usage is TRBJ2-2; 9 positions agree with TRBD2. V gave up 5 bases and J gave up 7 bases; unmatched junction bases: 8. There are 15 residues in the CDR3. CDR3 amino acids: CASSRRLAAGGELFF. In nucleotides, the CDR3 is TGTGCCAGCAGTCGACGACTAGCGGCGGGCGGGGAGCTGTTTTTT.

This clonotype turned up a few times. The chain links TRBV7-2 to TRBJ2-2, with 9 bases identical to TRBD2. CDR3 size: 15 residues. The ends lost 2 bases at V and 6 bases at J; junction bases unmatched: 4. CDR1 is SGHTA, CDR2 FQGNSA, per germline. The CDR3 coding sequence is TGTGCCAGCAGCTTACTAGCGGGGTACTCCGGGGAGCTGTTTTTT. It specifies CASSLLAGYSGELFF.

This clonotype showed up many times. J is TRBJ2-5 and V is TRBV6-1, with D uncertain. V lost 4 bases to trimming and J lost 2 bases, with 8 bases between them. The germline V gene encodes CDR1 MNHNS and CDR2 SASEGT. The CDR3 runs 13 residues. Here the CDR3 DNA reads TGTGCCAGCAGTGGATCGGAGCAAGAGACCCAGTACTTC. It specifies CASSGSEQETQYF.

This clonotype has ten or more counts. This rearrangement joins TRBV7-9 to TRBJ1-3; D uncertain. V was clipped by 6 bases and J by 2 bases, with 8 bases between them. The V gene's germline CDR1 is SEHNR and CDR2 FQNEAQ (reference sequence). This CDR3 has 13 residues. In nucleotides, the CDR3 is TGTGCCAGCAGGTATAAGGCTGGAAACACCATATATTTT. It translates to CASRYKAGNTIYF. The variable domain in full, with the rest retrieved from reference TRBV7-9 and TRBJ1-3, is DTGVSQNPRHKITKRGQNVTFRCDPISEHNRLYWYRQTLGQGPEFLTYFQNEAQLEKSRLLSDRFSAERPKGSFSTLEIQRTEQGDSAMYLCASRYKAGNTIYFGEGSWLTVV.

On this clonotype itself: This sequence may be a read error, since a much larger clone differs from it by one base. The conserved closing phenylalanine or tryptophan is absent in this CDR3, likely reflecting a read error. The chain is built from TRBV6-5 and TRBJ2-7; TRBD1 matches at 7 bases. CDR1 is MNHEY, CDR2 SVGAGI, per germline. This CDR3 is built from 13 residues. V shed 4 bases, J shed 4 bases, and the junction held 4 bases outside the gene matches. CDR3 in amino acids: CASSSPTGYEQYS. The DNA for the CDR3 is TGTGCCAGCAGTTCCCCGACAGGGTACGAGCAGTACTCC.

This clonotype has ten or more counts. The CDR3 nucleotides read TGTGCCAGCAGCCCCGGGAGTTCCAGCTCCTATAATTCACCCCTCCACTTT. It specifies CASSPGSSSSYNSPLHF. The J gene is TRBJ1-6, the V gene TRBV5-4; unclear D gene. The CDR3 length is 17 residues. Germline loops: CDR1 SGHNT, CDR2 YYREEE (reference sequence). V was pared by 4 bases and J by 0 bases, with 14 bases between.

The genes are TRBV19 and TRBJ1-2; 7 bases map to TRBD1. Trimming cost V 7 bases and J 1 base; bases outside gene matches: 9. Per the germline V gene, CDR1 is LNHDA and CDR2 is SQIVND (reference sequence). The CDR3 extends over 15 amino acids. CDR3: CASKSGTVGNYGYTF. CDR3 coding DNA: TGTGCCAGTAAATCAGGGACAGTCGGTAACTATGGCTACACCTTC.

This clonotype appeared many times. This chain links TRBV5-4 with TRBJ1-1; a weak D match, TRBD1 (6 bases). This CDR3 region has 16 residues. Germline values: CDR1 SGHNT, CDR2 YYREEE (reference sequence). The ends were cut back, 4 bases at V and 7 bases at J, with 23 bases in the middle. The CDR3 spells CASSAARGVSSREAFF. CDR3 in DNA: TGTGCCAGCAGCGCCGCCAGGGGTGTCTCTTCCCGTGAAGCTTTCTTT.

This clonotype was seen at least ten times. The chain joins TRBV7-2 to TRBJ1-1; D is possibly TRBD1 (5 bases). V was pared by 1 base and J by 1 base, with 13 bases between. The CDR3 totals 16 residues. From germline, CDR1 is SGHTA and CDR2 FQGNSA. The CDR3 DNA reads as TGTGCCAGCAGCTTAGTAGTGGGGACCTGGAACACTGAAGCTTTCTTT. It yields the protein CASSLVVGTWNTEAFF.

The chain carries TRBV19 and TRBJ1-1, with D uncertain. The CDR3 is 13 residues long. The germline CDR1 and CDR2 sequences are LNHDA and SQIVND (reference sequence). V was shortened by 5 bases and J by 7 bases, with 14 bases between the two germline ends. CDR3 region: CASSSRAGIEAFF. DNA for the CDR3: TGTGCCAGTAGTTCCCGTGCCGGGATTGAAGCTTTCTTT.

This clonotype has just a few counts. The chain combines TRBV7-6 with TRBJ2-7; TRBD1 agrees at 7 bases. CDR1 is SGHVS and CDR2 is FNYEAQ in the germline V gene. J lost 6 bases, V lost 5 bases, and 13 bases had no gene match. The CDR3 runs to 15 residues. The CDR3, as DNA: TGTGCCAGCAGCCCCGAGACAGGGAGTACAGGCGAGCAGTACTTC. It encodes CASSPETGSTGEQYF.

The chain recombines TRBV12-3 or TRBV12-4 with TRBJ2-5; 7 nucleotides agree with TRBD1. V lost 3 bases and J lost 1; bases outside the gene matches: 2. The CDR3 length is 14 residues. The CDR3 DNA sequence: TGTGCCAGCAGTTTCAGGGGGACCCAAGAGACCCAGTACTTC. This codes for CASSFRGTQETQYF.

The CDR3 region has the DNA TGTGCCAGCAGCCCTCGGGCCCTATCCTACGAGCAGTACTTC. It translates to CASSPRALSYEQYF. The rearrangement uses TRBV11-3 and TRBJ2-7; unclear D gene. This CDR3 comprises 14 residues. The ends were cut back, 5 bases at V and 1 base at J, with 12 bases in the middle. Germline V CDR1 and CDR2: SGHNT, YENEEA.

The chain recombines TRBV15 with TRBJ2-1, with 12 bases fitting TRBD2. Germline V gives CDR1 LNHNV, CDR2 YYDKDF (reference sequence). The CDR3 contains 19 residues. V was pared by 3 bases and J by 7 bases, with 16 bases of the junction left unmatched. The chain's CDR3 is CATSSRASGGALSGNEQFF. The CDR3 nucleotides are TGTGCCACCAGCAGCAGGGCTAGCGGGGGGGCCCTCTCTGGAAATGAGCAGTTCTTC.

In this sample, this clonotype turned up many times. The V and J genes are TRBV20-1 and TRBJ1-1, with a tentative D call TRBD1 (6 bases). The CDR3 has 15 residues. Trimming shortened V by 0 bases and J by 4 bases, and 15 bases separated the two germline ends. Germline V lookup: CDR1 DFQATT, CDR2 SNEGSKA (reference sequence). Here the CDR3 reads CSAREWGGVFTEAFF. The DNA of the CDR3 is TGCAGTGCTAGAGAATGGGGGGGCGTTTTCACTGAAGCTTTCTTT.

This clonotype has only a few counts. The V gene is TRBV4-3, the J gene TRBJ2-3; D may be TRBD2 (5 bases). With 3 bases removed from V and 0 bases from J, the gap between germline ends came to 7 bases. CDR3 length equals 14 residues. Germline V CDR1 and CDR2: LGHNA, YSLEER. CDR3 bases: TGCGCCAGCAGCCATCGGGGTAGCACAGATACGCAGTATTTT. Its translation: CASSHRGSTDTQYF.

Ten or more counts support this clonotype. This rearrangement joins TRBV7-2 to TRBJ2-3; D possibly corresponds to TRBD2 (6 bases). The CDR3 runs to 14 residues. Germline CDR1 is SGHTA and CDR2 is FQGNSA. Trimming took 4 bases from V and 6 from J, leaving 14 bases between them. The CDR3 DNA sequence: TGTGCCAGCAGCTGGGGGGATTTCGCGGATACGCAGTATTTT. This sequence encodes CASSWGDFADTQYF.